These T cell receptor beta chains were read from a single sample in a study of blood T cell repertoires in COVID-19. Sequenced by immunoSEQ multiplex PCR; TCRdb stores in-frame clones only, minus some. This sample yields 200,000 to 250,000 clones, of which about four fifths are seen a single time; 4.7% belongs to the top ten. Sequencing input: peripheral blood. Every receptor here comes from a woman aged 70-85 years with acute or convalescent COVID-19. CDR3s include the opening cysteine and the closing phenylalanine or tryptophan. D genes are given only for firm matches. The size entry is marked missing in some rows and otherwise reads once, few, many or a size class.

abundance,v_gene,j_gene,d_gene,CDR3nt,CDR3aa
.,TRBV30,TRBJ1-5,TRBD1,TGTGCCTGGAGTGTAGGGGGCTATAGCAATCAGCCCCAGCATTTT,CAWSVGGYSNQPQHF
.,TRBV30,TRBJ1-5,TRBD1,TGTGCCTGGAGCGACGACAGGGGGATCGCCAATCAGCCCCAGCATTTT,CAWSDDRGIANQPQHF
.,TRBV2,TRBJ2-2,TRBD2,TGTGCCAGCAGTGAAAATGGACTAGCGGGGATAAGGAACACCGGGGAGCTGTTTTTT,CASSENGLAGIRNTGELFF
.,TRBV6-1,TRBJ1-1,.,TGTGCCAGCAGTGAAGAGGAGGGAGCGGCTGAAGCTTTCTTT,CASSEEEGAAEAFF
.,TRBV10-2,TRBJ1-2,.,TGCGCCAGCAGTGAAGGGGGTAACTATGGCTACACCTTC,CASSEGGNYGYTF
.,TRBV6-2/TRBV6-3,TRBJ2-1,TRBD1,TGTGCCAGCAGCTGGACAGGGGGGTATGAGCAGTTCTTC,CASSWTGGYEQFF
many,TRBV2,TRBJ1-2,.,TGTGCCAGCGGAGACAGCTATGGCTACACCTTC,CASGDSYGYTF
.,TRBV4-1,TRBJ2-1,TRBD2,TGCGCCAGCAGCCAAGATAGGAGCGGGGCCTACAATGAGCAGTTCTTC,CASSQDRSGAYNEQFF
.,TRBV24-1,TRBJ1-6,.,TGTGCCACCAGTGATTTCTCGGGTAATTCACCCCTCCACTTT,CATSDFSGNSPLHF
.,TRBV29-1,TRBJ1-1,TRBD1,TGCAGCGTTGAAGTTGGGACAGCCCTCCTCGGCACTGAAGCTTTCTTT,CSVEVGTALLGTEAFF
few,TRBV27,TRBJ2-2,TRBD2,TGTGCCAGCTTAGCGGGGACGAACACCGGGGAGCTGTTTTTT,CASLAGTNTGELFF
.,TRBV7-8,TRBJ2-2,.,TGTGCCAGCAGCTTAGGCCTAGTCGGGGAGCTGTTTTTT,CASSLGLVGELFF
.,TRBV19,TRBJ1-5,.,TGTGCCAGTAGTGATTCAGGCGGGAGCAATCAGCCCCAGCATTTT,CASSDSGGSNQPQHF
once,TRBV9,TRBJ1-6,TRBD1,TGTGCCAGCAGCGTAGGACAGGGGATCGGTTCACCCCTCCACTTT,CASSVGQGIGSPLHF
.,TRBV24-1,TRBJ1-2,.,TGTGCCACCAGTGACAGAAATTATGGCTACACCTTC,CATSDRNYGYTF
.,TRBV30,TRBJ2-7,.,TGTGCCTGGAGTGCTAAAGACAGGTTCGCCTACGAGCAGTACTTC,CAWSAKDRFAYEQYF
once,TRBV7-9,TRBJ1-1,.,TGTGCCAGCAGCCGTGACTTGAACACTGAAGCTTTCTTT,CASSRDLNTEAFF